This record looks at one TCR beta chain sequence and its context. Its antigen is unknown. At cycle 4 day 1, cycle 7 day 1, and baseline, blood was sampled. The data derive from a study of OX40 agonist ivuxolimab in advanced cancers. Study as a whole: Ivuxolimab, an agonist antibody against OX40 (CD134), was given to patients. Hepatocellular carcinoma, melanoma, renal cell or head and neck cancer affected the dose-escalation patients. Regarding the study as a whole: Determination of antigen specificity was not performed for the expanded peripheral T cells.

TCRdb's table, derived via immunoSEQ multiplex PCR, lists solely in-frame clones and lacks some. The profile shows around 64,000 clones, about 87% of them singletons. V was pared by 5 bases and J by 4 bases, with 10 bases of the junction left unmatched. Germline lookup yields CDR1 SGHTA and CDR2 FQGNSA. The CDR3 runs 15 residues. This TCR was recovered from an adult with an advanced solid tumor such as melanoma, head and neck, liver or kidney cancer. The sequences come from CD4+ or CD8+ T cells sorted from blood, collected in a trial of the OX40 agonist ivuxolimab. The V and J genes are TRBV7-2 and TRBJ2-5; 7 bases align to TRBD1. CDR3 amino acids: CASSLTGTARETQYF. In nucleotides, the CDR3 is TGTGCCAGCAGCCTCACCGGGACAGCAAGAGAGACCCAGTACTTC.